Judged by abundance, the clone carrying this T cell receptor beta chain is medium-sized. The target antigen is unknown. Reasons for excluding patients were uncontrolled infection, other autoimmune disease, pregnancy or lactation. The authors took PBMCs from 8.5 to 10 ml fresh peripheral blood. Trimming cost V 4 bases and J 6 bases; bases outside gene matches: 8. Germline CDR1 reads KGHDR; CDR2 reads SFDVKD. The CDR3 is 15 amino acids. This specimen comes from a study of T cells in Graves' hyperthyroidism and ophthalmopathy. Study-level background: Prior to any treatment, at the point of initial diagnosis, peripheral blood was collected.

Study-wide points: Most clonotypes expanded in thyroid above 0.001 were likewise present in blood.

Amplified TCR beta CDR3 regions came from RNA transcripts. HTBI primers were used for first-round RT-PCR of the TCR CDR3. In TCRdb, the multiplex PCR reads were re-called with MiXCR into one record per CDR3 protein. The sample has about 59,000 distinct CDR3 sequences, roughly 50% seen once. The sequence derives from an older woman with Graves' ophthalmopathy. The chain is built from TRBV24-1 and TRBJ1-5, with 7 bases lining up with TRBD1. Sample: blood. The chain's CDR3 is CATSDSGQLIQPQHF. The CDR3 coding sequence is TGTGCCACCAGTGACTCGGGACAGCTTATTCAGCCCCAGCATTTT.